This T cell receptor beta chain was profiled in a study of PD-1 blockade in classical Hodgkin lymphoma. Method: immunoSEQ multiplex PCR; TCRdb's copy keeps in-frame clones and lacks some. The sample consists of some 93,000 clones, 92% of them appearing once. The length of the CDR3 is 17 residues. Trimming at V came to 5 bases and at J to 4 bases, leaving 9 bases not matched to a gene. CDR1 is LNHDA, CDR2 SQIVND, per germline (reference sequence). Each patient relapsed following autologous stem cell transplantation, and prior brentuximab vedotin exposure differed. The input for sequencing was peripheral blood mononuclear cells (PBMCs), taken at baseline. The chain recombines TRBV19 with TRBJ2-2; 11 bases fit TRBD2. This TCR derives from a human donor with classical Hodgkin lymphoma. CDR3 in amino acids: CASSPLTSGSPTGELFF. The CDR3 DNA follows: TGTGCCAGTAGTCCCTTAACTAGCGGGAGCCCCACCGGGGAGCTGTTTTTT.